This record covers a single TCR beta chain. This record comes from a study of control samples from healthy donors and cancer patients. This table comes from immunoSEQ multiplex PCR, and its TCRdb copy is limited to in-frame clones, with some not included. The sample lists 150,000 to 200,000 clones; just under 95% were seen once. Sequencing was carried out using blood. The receptor's source is a woman aged 55-70 years in good health.

CDR3 nucleotides: TGTGCCAGCAGCTTAATTACGTATGAGCAGTTCTTC. Amino acids: CASSLITYEQFF. The chain couples TRBV7-9 to TRBJ2-1; no firm D call. Trimming cost V 2 bases and J 8 bases, with 7 bases left between them. The length of the CDR3 is 12 residues. The germline V gene encodes CDR1 SEHNR and CDR2 FQNEAQ (reference sequence).